This T cell receptor beta chain was identified during a study of blood T cell repertoires in COVID-19. Across the whole study: Some COVID-19 samples were acute and others convalescent; all came from the United States, Italy and Spain.

The method was immunoSEQ multiplex PCR; TCRdb's version includes in-frame clones alone and lacks a portion of them. The sample has 35,000 or so clones, almost 90% seen once. The CDR3 consists of 13 residues. Germline V CDR1 and CDR2: SGDLS, YYNGEE. V was pared by 6 bases and J by 6 bases, with 12 bases between. This receptor was obtained from a human donor in a cohort sampled during active COVID-19. Sample: peripheral blood. The genes are TRBV9 and TRBJ2-2; D possibly corresponds to TRBD1 (5 bases). The CDR3 region is CASNQGLAGELFF. As DNA, the CDR3 is TGTGCCAGCAACCAGGGATTAGCCGGGGAGCTGTTTTTT.